This paragraph covers one T cell receptor beta chain sequence. Its antigen is currently unknown. CDR3 length: 13 residues. CDR1 and CDR2 from the germline V gene are SGHRS and YFSETQ. Trimming left V 4 bases short and J 5 bases short, with 12 bases between. The data were taken from a study of shared clonotypes between healthy human individuals. Study details: The people who gave samples were a couple of women and a few men aged 18 to 49. Study-wide findings and caveats: Blood alone was sampled, and tissue repertoires likely differ.

The replicate PCRs on unsorted PBMC were given around 280 ng DNA, which is tens of thousands of T cell genomes. TCRdb's copy holds only in-frame clones and misses some; the assay was immunoSEQ multiplex PCR. The sample holds fewer than 650,000 clones; approximately 80% are singletons and the top ten take 13%. The rearrangement joins TRBV5-1 to TRBJ2-5; a weak D match, TRBD1 (8 bases). This TCR came from a woman between 40 and 50 years old in good health. Some clones in this sample may be carry-over from other donors' samples. Sequencing input: PBMCs. This CDR3 is CASSTGGDETQYF. Here the CDR3 DNA reads TGCGCCAGCAGCACAGGGGGGGACGAGACCCAGTACTTC.